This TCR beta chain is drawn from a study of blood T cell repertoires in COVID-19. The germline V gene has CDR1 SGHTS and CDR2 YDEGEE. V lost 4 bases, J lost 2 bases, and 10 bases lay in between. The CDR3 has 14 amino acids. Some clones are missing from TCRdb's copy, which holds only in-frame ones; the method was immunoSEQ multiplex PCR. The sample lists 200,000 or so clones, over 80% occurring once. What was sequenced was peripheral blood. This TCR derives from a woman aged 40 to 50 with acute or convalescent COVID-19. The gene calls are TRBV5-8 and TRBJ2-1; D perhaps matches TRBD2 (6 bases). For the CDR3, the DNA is TGTGCCAGCAGCCGGAGGGCCCCCTACAATGAGCAGTTCTTC. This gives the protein CASSRRAPYNEQFF.